This entry lists 10 T cell receptor beta chains sequenced from one sample in a study of T-cell reconstitution after alpha-beta-depleted transplantation in children. Construction of the TCRbeta library involved unique molecular identifiers. TCRdb called the PCR reads again in MiXCR, with one record for every CDR3 protein. The data contain 200,000 to 250,000 distinct CDR3 sequences, 8% to 9.5% of them singletons. Sequences were derived from PBMCs from the stem cell graft donor, sampled from the stem cell graft. The receptors here all came from a human donor who donated a stem cell graft to a child with acute lymphoblastic leukemia.

This clonotype was observed a few times. This chain uses TRBV4-2 with TRBJ2-1; 10 bases agree with TRBD1. The junction had 2 bases not matched to a gene; V was cut back by 1 base and J by 5 bases. This CDR3 region has 15 residues. CDR1 and CDR2 (germline): LGHNA, YNFKEQ. CDR3 amino acids: CASSQGTGGNNEQFF. The CDR3 region has the DNA TGTGCCAGCAGCCAAGGGACAGGGGGAAACAATGAGCAGTTCTTC.

This clonotype has at least ten counts. The chain is built from TRBV27 and TRBJ1-5; D is undetermined. The CDR3 runs to 15 residues. The V end was cut by 5 bases, the J end by 0 bases, with 11 bases between. Germline CDR1 and CDR2: MNHEY and SMNVEV (reference sequence). CDR3 amino acids: CASSISGYSNQPQHF. The CDR3 DNA reads as TGTGCCAGCAGTATAAGCGGGTATAGCAATCAGCCCCAGCATTTT.

This clonotype was seen repeatedly, ten times or more. The chain joins TRBV13 to TRBJ2-2; TRBD2 agrees at 7 bases. The V gene's germline CDR1 is PRHDT and CDR2 FYEKMQ (reference sequence). The ends lost 5 bases at V and 6 bases at J; junction bases unmatched: 6. The CDR3 is made up of 14 amino acids. Here the CDR3 reads CASSPMGGAGELFF. The CDR3 region has the DNA TGTGCCAGCAGCCCGATGGGAGGGGCCGGGGAGCTGTTTTTT.

This clonotype has a count of ten or more. The V call is TRBV5-1, the J call TRBJ1-1; D is uncertain. Trimming removed 0 bases from V and 0 bases from J, with 6 bases in between. The CDR3 consists of 14 residues. The V gene's germline CDR1 is SGHRS and CDR2 YFSETQ. For the CDR3, the DNA is TGCGCCAGCAGCTTGGAGGGAATGAACACTGAAGCTTTCTTT. As protein: CASSLEGMNTEAFF.

This clonotype was detected ten times or more. This chain uses TRBV29-1 with TRBJ1-1; the D gene is possibly TRBD1 (6 bases). Germline CDR1 reads SQVTM; CDR2 reads ANQGSEA. CDR3 size: 11 residues. The V end lost 7 bases, the J end lost 7 bases, and 13 bases lay between the germline ends. The CDR3 DNA reads TGCAGCGGTCGACAGGCACTTGAAGCTTTCTTT. Translating gives CSGRQALEAFF.

This chain links TRBV12-3 or TRBV12-4 with TRBJ2-2; the match to TRBD1 covers 7 bases. The CDR3 contains 18 residues. Unmatched junction bases numbered 13, after V lost 1 base and J lost 5 bases. As DNA, the CDR3 is TGTGCCAGCAGTTTAGAGTCTTTTGGGGACAGCCGAACCGGGGAGCTGTTTTTT. Protein: CASSLESFGDSRTGELFF.

This chain links TRBV12-3 or TRBV12-4 with TRBJ1-1; 8 nucleotides align to TRBD1. The CDR3 extends over 15 amino acids. The J segment lost 5 bases and the V segment lost 5 bases, leaving 10 bases of the junction unmatched. The CDR3 sequence: CASSPQGASETEAFF. The CDR3 DNA reads as TGTGCCAGCAGTCCTCAGGGGGCGAGCGAAACTGAAGCTTTCTTT.

This clonotype was recorded at least ten times. This rearrangement joins TRBV5-1 to TRBJ1-4, with 9 bases fitting TRBD1. Germline V gene data show CDR1 as SGHRS and CDR2 as YFSETQ. The V and J ends lost 3 bases and 8 bases, in that order; junction bases with no gene match: 2. The length of the CDR3 is 13 residues. CDR3 residues: CASSYGTGEKLFF. Here the CDR3 DNA reads TGCGCCAGCAGCTATGGGACAGGGGAAAAACTGTTTTTT.

The chain joins TRBV7-9 to TRBJ1-4; D is unresolved. Germline assignment: CDR1 SEHNR and CDR2 FQNEAQ (reference sequence). V was trimmed by 7 bases and J by 8 bases, leaving 23 bases between them. The CDR3 runs to 16 residues. The CDR3 region has the DNA TGTGCCAGCACCGCATCAGGCGAACGGAGTGGAGAAAAACTGTTTTTT. It encodes CASTASGERSGEKLFF.

This clonotype showed up many times. The chain combines TRBV7-2 with TRBJ2-3, with TRBD2 identical over 7 bases. The CDR3 extends over 16 amino acids. V lost 5 bases and J lost 0; bases outside the gene matches: 8. The germline gives CDR1 SGHTA, CDR2 FQGNSA. CDR3 in amino acids: CASSLSGDVSTDTQYF. The CDR3 DNA reads as TGTGCCAGCAGCCTCAGCGGGGACGTCAGCACAGATACGCAGTATTTT.